This T cell receptor (beta chain) was identified during a study of identical twins. Study-wide results and limits: Within beta out-of-frame sequences, the excess sharing observed between twins was weaker. For cord blood, abundant beta clonotypes had fewer insertions, unlike memory repertoires, which showed none.

Through template switching, a universal primer site was introduced, and the cDNA contained unique molecular identifiers. TCRdb re-called the 5' RACE reads with MiXCR, one entry per CDR3 protein. The sample carries around 650,000 distinct CDR3 sequences, under 8.5% recorded once. With regard to this clonotype: Its specificity is unknown.

These data are also associated with another study on yellow fever vaccine responses in identical twins. That paper adds: It has been reported that, in twins, the vaccine T cell response seemed partly convergent and partly personalized.

The specimen sequenced was PBMCs. This TCR was recovered from a woman between 18 and 30 years old in good health.

DNA of the CDR3: TGTGCCAGCAGCGCGGGGGTCGCAGCCGAGCAGTTCTTC. Protein product: CASSAGVAAEQFF. J is TRBJ2-1 and V is TRBV5-5, with 7 positions matching TRBD2. CDR1 is SGHKS and CDR2 is YYEKEE in the germline V gene (reference sequence). The CDR3 totals 13 residues. V trimming: 4 bases; J trimming: 10 bases; junction bases outside the gene matches: 8.